This TCR beta chain was sequenced for a study of blood T cell repertoires in COVID-19. Study overall: T cells, B-cell-depleted T cells, or PBMCs provided the cDNA or gDNA that served as material.

The study recruited people aged roughly 18 to 100 years across approximately 25 US areas. The recovered donors of Cohort 3 showed two negative PCRs, clearance, or symptom resolution. In the source study's methods: From reference gene primer amplification, estimates of nucleated cell counts were derived. Using immunoSEQ multiplex PCR, the repertoire was profiled, and TCRdb retains in-frame clones only, with some absent. The V and J calls and clone size were taken over from that table, and D and trimming were inferred from the DNA. In the table there are about 380,000 clones, 88% of which are singletons. This CDR3 region has 15 residues. Trimming pared 6 bases from V and 0 bases from J, leaving 14 bases between. Germline V gene sequence: CDR1 SNHLY, CDR2 FYNNEI.

The TCR originated in a woman aged 18-29 years who had recovered from COVID-19. Sequencing was carried out using PBMCs or T cells enriched from blood (not recorded which). The V and J genes are TRBV2 and TRBJ1-2, with TRBD1 as a possible D gene (6 bases). Written as DNA, the CDR3 is TGTGCCAGCAGGGGGGACACGGACACTAACTATGGCTACACCTTC. Translation: CASRGDTDTNYGYTF.